These 23 T cell receptor beta chains share one sample of origin, sequenced in a study of T cell responses to AZD1222 COVID-19 vaccine (dated by TCRdb to about 2021). The time point label of this sample denotes: baseline before first vaccination. Library construction relied on the immunoSEQ multiplex PCR assay. TCRdb re-hosts the immuneACCESS table, in-frame sequences only. Its copies lack some clones; in the studies checked, an unresolved V gene accounts for under half of them, and the cause for the rest is not known. The sample yields 80,000 to 130,000 clones; around nine tenths were counted once. 2.5% to 4% of the sample is taken by the ten largest. This material consisted of peripheral blood, taken on day 0 of AZD1222 vaccination. Receptors were obtained from an adult in good health.

This chain uses TRBV27 with TRBJ2-7, with 8 positions matching TRBD1. V shed 5 bases and J 2 bases; nucleotides not matched to a gene: 8. Per germline, CDR1 MNHEY and CDR2 SMNVEV (reference sequence). The CDR3 has 15 amino acids. Written as DNA, the CDR3 is TGTGCCAGCAGTGATACAGGGGGATTGACCTACGAGCAGTACTTC. The encoded protein is CASSDTGGLTYEQYF.

The count of this clone is one. V usage is TRBV19 and J usage is TRBJ2-3; 9 nucleotides align to TRBD1. This CDR3 contains 16 residues. J gave up 4 bases and V 4 bases, and 9 bases lay outside the gene matches. CDR1 is LNHDA, CDR2 SQIVND, per germline (reference sequence). The CDR3 region is CASSTLQGAGADTQYF. The CDR3 DNA reads TGTGCCAGTAGTACCTTACAGGGGGCCGGGGCAGATACGCAGTATTTT.

The V gene is TRBV4-3, the J gene TRBJ1-6, with a tentative D call TRBD1 (6 bases). V shed 0 bases and J shed 7 bases, with 13 bases lying between them. Germline V gives CDR1 LGHNA, CDR2 YSLEER. This CDR3 has 16 residues. CDR3 coding DNA: TGCGCCAGCAGCCAAGACAAGGCAGGGGTGAATTCACCCCTCCACTTT. This encodes CASSQDKAGVNSPLHF.

The genes are TRBV3-1 (or the pseudogene TRBV3-2) and TRBJ1-4; TRBD1 agrees at 8 bases. V was pared by 4 bases and J by 8 bases, with 9 bases of the junction left unmatched. The CDR3 sequence is 15 residues long. The germline gives CDR1 LGHDT, CDR2 YNNKEL (reference sequence). The CDR3 region has the DNA TGTGCCAGCAGCCGAACCGACAGGGGTGTAGAAAAACTGTTTTTT. Translated, it gives CASSRTDRGVEKLFF.

The rearrangement links TRBV23-1 to TRBJ2-2; D remains unclear. TRBV23-1 is identified as an open reading frame with a role that is uncertain. V was clipped by 1 base and J by 1 base, with 4 bases between them. This CDR3 comprises 14 residues. CDR3: CASSQFMNTGELFF. The CDR3 bases are TGCGCCAGCAGTCAATTTATGAACACCGGGGAGCTGTTTTTT.

The rearrangement links TRBV5-1 to TRBJ2-2; 9 bases map to TRBD1. The CDR3 spans 14 residues. V trimming: 5 bases; J trimming: 5 bases; junction bases outside the gene matches: 4. Germline assignment: CDR1 SGHRS and CDR2 YFSETQ. Here the CDR3 DNA reads TGCGCCAGCAGGCCACAGGGGGCAACCGGGGAGCTGTTTTTT. Amino acid sequence: CASRPQGATGELFF. The whole variable domain, remainder taken from reference TRBV5-1 and TRBJ2-2, is KAGVTQTPRYLIKTRGQQVTLSCSPISGHRSVSWYQQTPGQGLQFLFEYFSETQRNKGNFPGRFSGRQFSNSRSEMNVSTLELGDSALYLCASRPQGATGELFFGEGSRLTVL.

This chain joins TRBV28 and TRBJ1-3; 7 positions match TRBD1. V gave up 4 bases and J gave up 2 bases; unmatched junction bases: 5. This CDR3 has 15 amino acids. Germline loops: CDR1 MDHEN, CDR2 SYDVKM. CDR3 DNA: TGTGCCAGCAGTTCCCCAGGGGGGCCTGGAAACACCATATATTTT. This sequence encodes CASSSPGGPGNTIYF.

In DNA form, the CDR3 reads TGTGCCAGTAGTATTACCGGCGTTCGTCAACCTGGAAACACCATATATTTT. Translated: CASSITGVRQPGNTIYF. The rearrangement joins TRBV19 to TRBJ1-3; D remains unclear. V dropped 3 bases and J dropped 2 bases, with 17 bases sitting between them. The CDR3 is 17 residues long. Germline V lookup: CDR1 LNHDA, CDR2 SQIVND (reference sequence).

The CDR3 coding sequence is TGTGCCAGCAGCCCTGGACAGCCTGGAAACACCATATATTTT. The encoded protein is CASSPGQPGNTIYF. The chain joins TRBV7-2 to TRBJ1-3; D possibly corresponds to TRBD1 (6 bases). The CDR3 runs 14 residues. Per germline, CDR1 SGHTA and CDR2 FQGNSA. V was cut by 5 bases and J by 2 bases, with 10 bases left in between.

The chain carries TRBV2 and TRBJ1-5; the match to TRBD1 covers 7 bases. This CDR3 has 13 residues. Germline lookup yields CDR1 SNHLY and CDR2 FYNNEI. J lost 4 bases, V lost 3 bases, and 0 bases had no gene match. CDR3 region: CASSDRGNQPQHF. In DNA, the CDR3 is TGTGCCAGCAGTGACAGGGGGAATCAGCCCCAGCATTTT. Full variable domain (rest looked up from reference TRBV2 and TRBJ1-5): EPEVTQTPSHQVTQMGQEVILRCVPISNHLYFYWYRQILGQKVEFLVSFYNNEISEKSEIFDDQFSVERPDGSNFTLKIRSTKLEDSAMYFCASSDRGNQPQHFGDGTRLSIL.

This clone was observed a single time. The chain combines TRBV2 with TRBJ2-3, with 10 bases fitting TRBD1. The CDR3 covers 17 residues. Trimming removed 6 bases from V and 3 bases from J; junction bases left unmatched: 12. In germline, CDR1 is SNHLY, CDR2 FYNNEI. CDR3 nucleotides: TGTGCCAGCAGGTCCAGGGGGACAGGGGTTGGGACAGATACGCAGTATTTT. This sequence encodes CASRSRGTGVGTDTQYF.

V and J are TRBV6-2 or TRBV6-3 and TRBJ1-5; no clear D. The germline V gene has CDR1 MNHEY and CDR2 SVGEGT. The CDR3 runs to 16 residues. V gave up 0 bases and J gave up 1 base, with 10 bases separating them. The CDR3 nucleotides read TGTGCCAGCAGTTACTCCCACGGCAGGAGCAATCAGCCCCAGCATTTT. The encoded protein is CASSYSHGRSNQPQHF.

The chain combines TRBV5-5 with TRBJ1-2; D may be TRBD1 (5 bases). Trimming removed 1 base from V and 4 bases from J, with 17 bases in between. This CDR3 is 16 amino acids long. The germline V gene has CDR1 SGHKS and CDR2 YYEKEE (reference sequence). CDR3 protein: CASSLLGDPGGYGYTF. CDR3 in DNA: TGTGCCAGCAGCTTGCTTGGGGACCCGGGCGGCTATGGCTACACCTTC. The full variable domain, completed using reference TRBV5-5 and TRBJ1-2, is DAGVTQSPTHLIKTRGQQVTLRCSPISGHKSVSWYQQVLGQGPQFIFQYYEKEERGRGNFPDRFSARQFPNYSSELNVNALLLGDSALYLCASSLLGDPGGYGYTFGSGTRLTVV.

V gene TRBV19 combines with J gene TRBJ2-3, with 7 positions matching TRBD2. Losses at the gene ends were 10 bases for V and 0 bases for J; bases not matched to a gene: 10. The CDR3 spans 15 residues. Germline V gene sequence: CDR1 LNHDA, CDR2 SQIVND (reference sequence). CDR3 loop: CATGPGGGSTDTQYF. The CDR3 nucleotides are TGTGCCACAGGCCCTGGGGGGGGTAGCACAGATACGCAGTATTTT.

V is TRBV5-6 and J is TRBJ2-5; D remains ambiguous. V was shortened by 4 bases and J by 5 bases, with 18 bases between the two germline ends. Germline CDR1 and CDR2: SGHDT and YYEEEE. This CDR3 has 15 amino acids. The DNA of the CDR3 is TGTGCCAGCAGCGACCCGGGCGCTTGGATTGAGACCCAGTACTTC. Its translation: CASSDPGAWIETQYF.

V is TRBV7-9 and J is TRBJ1-4; TRBD1 is a possible D gene (5 bases). This CDR3 comprises 12 residues. V lost 8 bases and J lost 6, with 10 bases in between. Germline assignment: CDR1 SEHNR and CDR2 FQNEAQ (reference sequence). The DNA for the CDR3 is TGTGCCAGCTCTGGGACCTATGAAAAACTGTTTTTT. This codes for CASSGTYEKLFF. Full variable domain (missing parts from reference TRBV7-9 and TRBJ1-4): DTGVSQNPRHKITKRGQNVTFRCDPISEHNRLYWYRQTLGQGPEFLTYFQNEAQLEKSRLLSDRFSAERPKGSFSTLEIQRTEQGDSAMYLCASSGTYEKLFFGSGTQLSVL.

The J gene is TRBJ1-3, the V gene TRBV18; D uncertain. Looked up from germline, CDR1 is KGHSH and CDR2 is LQKENI. With 6 bases removed from V and 0 bases from J, the gap between germline ends came to 12 bases. The CDR3 loop spans 15 amino acids. DNA for the CDR3: TGTGCCAGCTCCGAGATCCAGCACTCTGGAAACACCATATATTTT. Protein: CASSEIQHSGNTIYF. The variable domain in full, completed from reference TRBV18 and TRBJ1-3, reads NAGVMQNPRHLVRRRGQEARLRCSPMKGHSHVYWYRQLPEEGLKFMVYLQKENIIDESGMPKERFSAEFPKEGPSILRIQQVVRGDSAAYFCASSEIQHSGNTIYFGEGSWLTVV.

This clone was picked up a small number of times. The rearrangement joins TRBV5-4 to TRBJ1-1, with TRBD1 identical over 8 bases. After removal of 0 bases from V and 2 bases from J, the junction contained 3 bases not matched to a gene. The CDR3 covers 15 residues. The V gene's germline CDR1 is SGHNT and CDR2 YYREEE (reference sequence). The CDR3 is CASSLAGGANTEAFF. CDR3 DNA: TGTGCCAGCAGCTTGGCAGGGGGCGCAAACACTGAAGCTTTCTTT.

The chain is built from TRBV18 and TRBJ1-5; D unresolved. V was trimmed by 6 bases and J by 5 bases, leaving 11 bases between them. There are 13 residues in the CDR3. Germline V CDR1 and CDR2: KGHSH, LQKENI. The CDR3 DNA sequence: TGTGCCAGCTCGCCATCAGGAGATCAGCCCCAGCATTTT. Its protein product is CASSPSGDQPQHF.

The chain links TRBV7-2 to TRBJ1-1; tentatively, D is TRBD1 (5 bases). The CDR3 length is 17 residues. V lost 2 bases and J 10 bases, leaving 26 bases between the germline ends. Germline loops: CDR1 SGHTA, CDR2 FQGNSA. CDR3 sequence reads: CASSLNIEVPSRRVAFF. CDR3 in DNA: TGTGCCAGCAGCTTAAATATTGAGGTACCGTCGCGCAGGGTAGCTTTCTTT.

This clone was seen only once. The chain combines TRBV19 with TRBJ1-1, with unresolved D. Trimming left V 6 bases short and J 0 bases short, with 14 bases between. The CDR3 is made up of 15 amino acids. Germline V gives CDR1 LNHDA, CDR2 SQIVND (reference sequence). CDR3 amino acids: CASRLTQRMNTEAFF. In nucleotides, the CDR3 is TGTGCCAGTAGGCTGACACAGAGGATGAACACTGAAGCTTTCTTT. The entire variable domain, with the rest obtained from reference TRBV19 and TRBJ1-1, is as follows: DGGITQSPKYLFRKEGQNVTLSCEQNLNHDAMYWYRQDPGQGLRLIYYSQIVNDFQKGDIAEGYSVSREKKESFPLTVTSAQKNPTAFYLCASRLTQRMNTEAFFGQGTRLTVV.

To note about this clone: The germline gene is not matched at one end of the junction; a read error may be the cause. This chain joins TRBV28 and TRBJ2-7, with a possible D match to TRBD1 (6 bases). This CDR3 comprises 14 residues. Germline V CDR1 and CDR2: MDHEN, SYDVKM. The CDR3 bases are TGTGCCAGCAGTCCTCGGGACAACCCCTATGAGCAGTACTTC. Protein: CASSPRDNPYEQYF.

J is TRBJ1-4 and V is TRBV7-9, with D unclear. Trimming cost V 0 bases and J 13 bases, with 9 bases left between them. Germline CDR1 SEHNR, CDR2 FQNEAQ (reference sequence). The CDR3 consists of 12 residues. The DNA for the CDR3 is TGTGCCAGCAGCTTAGCCGGGCCAGTACTGTTTTTT. Translating it yields CASSLAGPVLFF.